The sequence of this TCR beta chain was determined in a study of blood T cell repertoires in COVID-19. Across the whole study: The United States, Italy and Spain were the sources of the acute and convalescent COVID-19 samples. PBMCs, B-cell-depleted T cells, or T cells provided the cDNA or gDNA that made up the material.

The V gene end was trimmed by 5 bases and the J gene end by 5 bases; junction bases not matched to a gene: 2. The CDR3 is 12 residues long. The germline CDR1 and CDR2 sequences are SGHAT and FQNNGV. This clone was counted at least ten times. Original processing notes: Amplifying reference gene primers gave estimates of nucleated cell counts. Method: immunoSEQ multiplex PCR; TCRdb's copy keeps in-frame clones and lacks some. V, J and clone size were drawn from that table, and D and trimming were deduced from the DNA. The data show tens of thousands of clones, with 68% seen just once and about 9.1% held by the top ten.

The V and J genes are TRBV11-2 and TRBJ2-5; 7 bases map to TRBD2. The sample was peripheral blood. This clonotype originated in an older woman with acute or convalescent COVID-19. DNA for the CDR3: TGTGCCAGCAGCGGTAGCGGGGAGACCCAGTACTTC. Translated, it gives CASSGSGETQYF. The full variable domain, its missing parts supplied by reference TRBV11-2 and TRBJ2-5, is EAGVAQSPRYKIIEKRQSVAFWCNPISGHATLYWYQQILGQGPKLLIQFQNNGVVDDSQLPKDRFSAERLKGVDSTLKIQPAKLEDSAVYLCASSGSGETQYFGPGTRLLVL.